This TCR beta chain stems from a study of cytomegalovirus exposure and HLA in healthy donors. V lost 5 bases, J lost 5 bases, and 8 bases stayed unmatched. The length of the CDR3 is 15 residues. Germline CDR1 and CDR2: MNHEY and SVGAGI. Researchers ran the PCR with 60 Vbeta and 13 Jbeta primers. How the authors handled the data: Approximately 11 million of the about 80 million unique TCR beta chains counted in a later analysis were shared. Only in-frame clones appear in the TCRdb table, and some are missing; sequencing was by immunoSEQ multiplex PCR. D and trimming come from the DNA, and the V and J calls and clone size come from that table. The profile shows over 120,000 clones, roughly 77% of them singletons. Regarding the study as a whole: The listing of roughly 160 TCR beta chains classed them as cytomegalovirus-associated. What a later analysis reportedly showed was that an Asian-associated ancestry cluster had fewer N-insertions than the approximately 720-donor mean. A further, later analysis showed that HLA-associated TCR beta chains (compared with equally common others) were more clonally expanded.

Comment on this clone: Its target is not known.

This chain joins TRBV6-5 and TRBJ2-2, with TRBD1 matching 7 bases. The sample consisted of PBMCs. The TCR sequence derives from a male donor in good health and CMV-seronegative. The CDR3 sequence is CASSRNRGSTGELFF. CDR3 in DNA: TGTGCCAGCAGTAGAAACAGGGGCTCGACCGGGGAGCTGTTTTTT.